One TCR beta chain is described in this entry. What it binds is not known. Clones were read by immunoSEQ multiplex PCR, and TCRdb kept only the in-frame ones, dropping some. The sample includes 54,000 or so clones, approximately 87% of them seen just once. The CDR3 has 15 residues. V was pared by 5 bases and J by 5 bases, with 11 bases of the junction left unmatched. The germline V gene encodes CDR1 LNHDA and CDR2 SQIVND (reference sequence). The data were obtained in a study of OX40 agonist ivuxolimab in advanced cancers. In the study overall: Ivuxolimab was delivered to patients intravenously every 2 weeks at doses spanning 0.01 to 10 mg/kg. Having had anti-PD-1, anti-PD-L1 or anti-CTLA-4 therapy before was allowed, and approximately 40% had some. Broader study findings: Clonal expansion was seen in CD4+ and CD8+ blood T cells by week 6 at 0.1 to 3.0 mg/kg. Part of the nonresponder group also had normalized T-cell clonal expansion that was low.

The specimen was CD4+ or CD8+ T cells sorted from blood, collected in a trial of the OX40 agonist ivuxolimab. This clonotype originated in an adult with an advanced solid tumor such as melanoma, head and neck, liver or kidney cancer. This chain links TRBV19 with TRBJ1-1, with TRBD1 matching over 7 bases. CDR3 sequence (DNA): TGTGCCAGTAGTCCCCGACAGGGTTTGAGGACTGAAGCTTTCTTT. Translation: CASSPRQGLRTEAFF.